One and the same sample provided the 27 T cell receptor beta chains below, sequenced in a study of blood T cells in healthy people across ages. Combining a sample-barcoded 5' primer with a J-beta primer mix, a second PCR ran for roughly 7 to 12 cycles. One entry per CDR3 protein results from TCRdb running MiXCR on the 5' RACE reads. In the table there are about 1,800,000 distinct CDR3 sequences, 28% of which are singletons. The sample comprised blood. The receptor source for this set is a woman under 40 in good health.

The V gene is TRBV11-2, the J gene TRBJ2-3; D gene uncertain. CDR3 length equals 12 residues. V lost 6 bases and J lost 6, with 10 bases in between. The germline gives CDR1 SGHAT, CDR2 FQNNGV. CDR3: CASSPMGDTQYF. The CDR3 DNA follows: TGTGCCAGCAGTCCGATGGGGGATACGCAGTATTTT.

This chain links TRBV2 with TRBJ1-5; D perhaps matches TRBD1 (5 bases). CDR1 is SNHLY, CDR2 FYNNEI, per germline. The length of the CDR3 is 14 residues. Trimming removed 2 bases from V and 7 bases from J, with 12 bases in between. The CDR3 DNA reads TGTGCCAGCAGTGAACAGGGAGATTACCAGCCCCAGCATTTT. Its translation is CASSEQGDYQPQHF. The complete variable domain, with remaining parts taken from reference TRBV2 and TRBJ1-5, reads EPEVTQTPSHQVTQMGQEVILRCVPISNHLYFYWYRQILGQKVEFLVSFYNNEISEKSEIFDDQFSVERPDGSNFTLKIRSTKLEDSAMYFCASSEQGDYQPQHFGDGTRLSIL.

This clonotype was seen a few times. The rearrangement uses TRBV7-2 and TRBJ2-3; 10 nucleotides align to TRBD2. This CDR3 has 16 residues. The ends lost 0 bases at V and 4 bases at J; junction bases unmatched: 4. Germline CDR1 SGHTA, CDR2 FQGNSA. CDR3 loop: CASSLAGLAVSDTQYF. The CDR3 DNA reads TGTGCCAGCAGCTTAGCAGGACTAGCGGTTTCAGATACGCAGTATTTT.

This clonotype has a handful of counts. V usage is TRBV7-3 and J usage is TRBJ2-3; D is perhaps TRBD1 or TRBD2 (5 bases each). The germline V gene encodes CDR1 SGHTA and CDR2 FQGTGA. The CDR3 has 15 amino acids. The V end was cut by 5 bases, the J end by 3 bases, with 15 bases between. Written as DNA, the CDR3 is TGTGCCAGCAGCCCCCGAGGGGCCTGGACAGATACGCAGTATTTT. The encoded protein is CASSPRGAWTDTQYF.

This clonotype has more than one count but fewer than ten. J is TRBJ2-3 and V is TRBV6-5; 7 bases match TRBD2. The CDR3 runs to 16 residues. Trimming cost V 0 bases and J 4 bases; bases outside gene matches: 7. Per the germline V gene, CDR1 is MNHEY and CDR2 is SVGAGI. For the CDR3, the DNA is TGTGCCAGCAGTTACTCCCAGCGGGGAAAGGCAGATACGCAGTATTTT. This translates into CASSYSQRGKADTQYF.

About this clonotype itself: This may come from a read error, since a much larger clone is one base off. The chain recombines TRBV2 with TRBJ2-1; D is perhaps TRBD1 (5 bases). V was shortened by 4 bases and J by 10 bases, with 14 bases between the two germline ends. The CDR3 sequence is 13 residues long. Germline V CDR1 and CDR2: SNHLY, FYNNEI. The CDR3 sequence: CASSVDIAYEQFF. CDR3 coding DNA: TGTGCCAGCAGTGTGGACATAGCCTACGAGCAGTTCTTC.

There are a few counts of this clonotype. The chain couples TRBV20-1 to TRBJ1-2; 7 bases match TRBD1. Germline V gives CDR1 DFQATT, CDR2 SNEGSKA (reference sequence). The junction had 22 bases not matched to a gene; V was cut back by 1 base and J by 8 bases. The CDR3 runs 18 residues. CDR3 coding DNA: TGCAGTGCTAGAGCGGCATCAGAATGGGGACAGCTCTCTTGGGGCTACACCTTC. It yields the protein CSARAASEWGQLSWGYTF.

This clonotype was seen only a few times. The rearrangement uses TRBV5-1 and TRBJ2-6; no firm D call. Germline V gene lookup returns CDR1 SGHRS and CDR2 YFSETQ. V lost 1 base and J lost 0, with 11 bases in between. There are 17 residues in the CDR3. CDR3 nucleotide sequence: TGCGCCAGCAGCTTGTATATTCGCCACTCTGGGGCCAACGTCCTGACTTTC. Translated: CASSLYIRHSGANVLTF.

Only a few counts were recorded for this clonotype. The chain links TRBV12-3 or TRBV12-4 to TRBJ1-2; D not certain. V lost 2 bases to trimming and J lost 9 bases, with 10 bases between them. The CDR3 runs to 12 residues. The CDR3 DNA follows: TGTGCCAGCAGTTTAACGGTTAACAGCTACACCTTC. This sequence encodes CASSLTVNSYTF.

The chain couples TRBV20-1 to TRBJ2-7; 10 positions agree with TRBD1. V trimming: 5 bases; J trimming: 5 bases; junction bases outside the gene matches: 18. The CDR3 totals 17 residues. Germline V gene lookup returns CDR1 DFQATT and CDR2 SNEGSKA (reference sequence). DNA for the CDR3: TGCAGTGCTGGGGACCACCGCCGGGACAGGGGTTCCAACGAGCAGTACTTC. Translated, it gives CSAGDHRRDRGSNEQYF.

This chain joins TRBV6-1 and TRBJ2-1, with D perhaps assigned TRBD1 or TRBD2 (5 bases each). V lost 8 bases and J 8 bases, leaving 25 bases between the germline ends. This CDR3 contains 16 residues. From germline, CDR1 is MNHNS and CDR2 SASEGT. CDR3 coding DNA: TGTGCCAGCCTCTGGGAGCTAGTGGGGGAGCGTGATGAGCAGTTCTTC. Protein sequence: CASLWELVGERDEQFF.

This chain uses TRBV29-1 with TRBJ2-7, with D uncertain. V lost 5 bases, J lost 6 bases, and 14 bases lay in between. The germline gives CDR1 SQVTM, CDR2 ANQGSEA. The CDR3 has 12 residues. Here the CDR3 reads CSVIVESREQYF. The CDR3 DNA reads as TGCAGCGTTATAGTCGAGTCCCGCGAGCAGTACTTC.

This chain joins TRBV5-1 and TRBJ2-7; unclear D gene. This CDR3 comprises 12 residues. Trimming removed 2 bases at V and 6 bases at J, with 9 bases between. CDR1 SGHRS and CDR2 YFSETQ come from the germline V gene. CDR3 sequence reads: CASSFEVGEQYF. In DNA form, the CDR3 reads TGCGCCAGCAGCTTTGAGGTGGGCGAGCAGTACTTC.

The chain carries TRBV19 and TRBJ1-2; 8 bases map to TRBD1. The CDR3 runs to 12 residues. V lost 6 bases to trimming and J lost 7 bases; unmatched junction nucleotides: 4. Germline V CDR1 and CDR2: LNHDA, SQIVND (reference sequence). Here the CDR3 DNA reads TGTGCCAGTAGGGACAGGGATAGTGGCTACACCTTC. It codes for CASRDRDSGYTF.

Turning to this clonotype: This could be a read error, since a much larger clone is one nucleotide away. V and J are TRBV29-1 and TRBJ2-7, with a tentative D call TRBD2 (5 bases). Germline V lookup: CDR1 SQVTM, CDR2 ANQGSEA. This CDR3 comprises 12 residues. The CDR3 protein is CNVLTRSYEQYF. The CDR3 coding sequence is TGCAACGTTCTCACTAGAAGCTACGAGCAGTACTTC.

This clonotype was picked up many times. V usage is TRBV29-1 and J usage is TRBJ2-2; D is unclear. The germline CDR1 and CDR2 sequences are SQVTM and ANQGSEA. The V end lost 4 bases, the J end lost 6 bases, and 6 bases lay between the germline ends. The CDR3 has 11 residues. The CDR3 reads CSVGEAGELFF. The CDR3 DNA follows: TGCAGCGTTGGAGAAGCCGGGGAGCTGTTTTTT.

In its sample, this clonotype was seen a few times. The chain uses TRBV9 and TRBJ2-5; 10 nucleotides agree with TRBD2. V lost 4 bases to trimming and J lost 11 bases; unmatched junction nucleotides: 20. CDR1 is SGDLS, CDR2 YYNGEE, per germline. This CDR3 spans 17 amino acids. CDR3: CASSPAAESGRALEQYF. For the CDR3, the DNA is TGTGCCAGCAGCCCGGCCGCGGAAAGCGGGAGGGCCCTAGAGCAGTACTTC.

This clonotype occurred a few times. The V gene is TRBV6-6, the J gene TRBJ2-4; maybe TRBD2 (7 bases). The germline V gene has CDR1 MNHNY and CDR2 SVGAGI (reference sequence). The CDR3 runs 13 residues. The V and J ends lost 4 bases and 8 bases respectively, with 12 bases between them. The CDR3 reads CASSSAGADIQYF. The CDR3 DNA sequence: TGTGCCAGCAGTTCTGCGGGGGCGGACATTCAGTACTTC.

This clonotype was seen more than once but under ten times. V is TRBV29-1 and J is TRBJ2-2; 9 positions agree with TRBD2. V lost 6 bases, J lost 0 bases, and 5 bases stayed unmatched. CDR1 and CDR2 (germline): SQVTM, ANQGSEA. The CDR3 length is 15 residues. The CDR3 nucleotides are TGCAGCGTGGCTAGCGGGGCCGCGAACACCGGGGAGCTGTTTTTT. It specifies CSVASGAANTGELFF.

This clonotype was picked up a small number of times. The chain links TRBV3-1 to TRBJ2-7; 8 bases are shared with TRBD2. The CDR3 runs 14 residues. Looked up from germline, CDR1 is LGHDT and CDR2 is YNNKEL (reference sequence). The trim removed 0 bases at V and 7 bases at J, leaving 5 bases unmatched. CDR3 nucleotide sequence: TGTGCCAGCAGCCAAGACGGCGGGAGGAGTGAGCAGTACTTC. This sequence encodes CASSQDGGRSEQYF.

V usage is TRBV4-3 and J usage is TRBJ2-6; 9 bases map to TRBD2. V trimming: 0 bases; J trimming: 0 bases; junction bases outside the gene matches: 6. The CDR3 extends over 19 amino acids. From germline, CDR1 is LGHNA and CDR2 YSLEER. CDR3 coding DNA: TGCGCCAGCAGCCAAGATTACGGGACTAGCACCTCTGGGGCCAACGTCCTGACTTTC. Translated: CASSQDYGTSTSGANVLTF.

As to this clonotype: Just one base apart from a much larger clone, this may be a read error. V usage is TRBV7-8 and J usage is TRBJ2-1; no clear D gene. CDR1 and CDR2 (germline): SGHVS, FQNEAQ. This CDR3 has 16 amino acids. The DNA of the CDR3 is TGTGCCAGCAGTCAACCTAGGCAGAGCTCCTACAATGGGCAGTTCTTC. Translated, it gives CASSQPRQSSYNGQFF.

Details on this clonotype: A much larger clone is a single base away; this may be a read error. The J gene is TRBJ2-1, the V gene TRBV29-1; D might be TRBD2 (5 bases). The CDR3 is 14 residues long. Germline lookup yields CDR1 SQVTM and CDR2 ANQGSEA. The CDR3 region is CSAEGRSENNERFF. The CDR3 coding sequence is TGCAGCGCTGAGGGTCGAAGCGAGAACAATGAGCGGTTCTTC.

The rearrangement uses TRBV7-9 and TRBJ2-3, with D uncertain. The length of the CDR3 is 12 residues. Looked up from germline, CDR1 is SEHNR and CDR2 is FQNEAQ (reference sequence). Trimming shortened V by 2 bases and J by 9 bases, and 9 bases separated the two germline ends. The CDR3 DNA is TGTGCCAGCAGCTTATTTGCGGAAACGCAGTATTTT. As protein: CASSLFAETQYF. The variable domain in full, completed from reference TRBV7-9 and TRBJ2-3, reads DTGVSQNPRHKITKRGQNVTFRCDPISEHNRLYWYRQTLGQGPEFLTYFQNEAQLEKSRLLSDRFSAERPKGSFSTLEIQRTEQGDSAMYLCASSLFAETQYFGPGTRLTVL.

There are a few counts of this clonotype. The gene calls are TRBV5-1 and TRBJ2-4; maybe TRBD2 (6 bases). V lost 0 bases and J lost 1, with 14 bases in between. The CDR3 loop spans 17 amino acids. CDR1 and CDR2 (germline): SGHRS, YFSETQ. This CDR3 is CASSLDAWGVAKNIQYF. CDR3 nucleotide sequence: TGCGCCAGCAGCTTGGATGCGTGGGGGGTCGCCAAAAACATTCAGTACTTC.

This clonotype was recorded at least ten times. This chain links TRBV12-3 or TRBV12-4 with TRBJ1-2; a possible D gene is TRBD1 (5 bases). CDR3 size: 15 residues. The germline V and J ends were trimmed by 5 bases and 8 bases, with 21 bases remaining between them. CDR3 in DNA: TGTGCCAGCAGTCCCCGGGCAGGGCCCAGGTTAGGCTACACCTTC. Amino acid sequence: CASSPRAGPRLGYTF.

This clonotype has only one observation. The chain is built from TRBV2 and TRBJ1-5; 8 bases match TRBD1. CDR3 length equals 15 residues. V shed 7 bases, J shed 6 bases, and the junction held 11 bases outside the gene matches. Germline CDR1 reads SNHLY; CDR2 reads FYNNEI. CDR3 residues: CASNGLNRGTQPQHF. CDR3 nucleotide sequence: TGTGCCAGCAATGGCCTTAACAGGGGGACTCAGCCCCAGCATTTT.